This entry describes one T cell receptor (beta chain). The junction shows a germline mismatch at one end, possibly a read error. The table came from immunoSEQ multiplex PCR; TCRdb's copy has only in-frame clones and leaves some out. The repertoire consists of over 65,000 clones, with approximately 88% occurring once and the leading ten covering approximately 1.2%. This specimen belongs to a study of T cells in localized non-small cell lung cancer. The CDR3 covers 13 residues. The germline V gene encodes CDR1 SGHDT and CDR2 YYEEEE. Sequences were derived from peripheral blood, sampled before any cancer treatment. The sequence came from a female donor at least 60 years old with stage I lung adenocarcinoma. V usage is TRBV5-6 and J usage is TRBJ1-5; D not resolved. The CDR3 region is CASSLERAQPRHF. The CDR3 DNA sequence: TGTGCCAGCAGCTTGGAACGGGCTCAGCCCCGGCATTTT.